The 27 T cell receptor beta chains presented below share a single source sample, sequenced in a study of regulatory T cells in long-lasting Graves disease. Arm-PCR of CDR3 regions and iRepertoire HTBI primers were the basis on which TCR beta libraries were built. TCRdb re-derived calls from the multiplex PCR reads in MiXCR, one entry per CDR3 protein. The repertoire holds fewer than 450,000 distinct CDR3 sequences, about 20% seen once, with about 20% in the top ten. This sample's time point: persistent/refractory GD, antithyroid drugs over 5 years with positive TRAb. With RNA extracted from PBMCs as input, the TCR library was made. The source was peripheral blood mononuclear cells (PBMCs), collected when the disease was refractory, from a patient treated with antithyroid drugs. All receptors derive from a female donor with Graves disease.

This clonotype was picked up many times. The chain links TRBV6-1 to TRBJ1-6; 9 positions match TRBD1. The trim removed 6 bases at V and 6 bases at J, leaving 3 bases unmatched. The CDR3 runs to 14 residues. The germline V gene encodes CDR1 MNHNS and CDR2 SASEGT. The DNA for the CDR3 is TGTGCCAGCAGAAAGACAGGGGGTAATTCACCCCTCCACTTT. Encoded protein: CASRKTGGNSPLHF.

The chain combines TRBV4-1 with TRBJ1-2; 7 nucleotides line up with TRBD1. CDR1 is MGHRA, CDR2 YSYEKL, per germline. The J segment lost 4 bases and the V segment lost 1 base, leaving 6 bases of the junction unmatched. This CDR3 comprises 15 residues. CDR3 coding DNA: TGCGCCAGCAGCCAAGCGATCCAGGGGGGCTATGGCTACACCTTC. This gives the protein CASSQAIQGGYGYTF.

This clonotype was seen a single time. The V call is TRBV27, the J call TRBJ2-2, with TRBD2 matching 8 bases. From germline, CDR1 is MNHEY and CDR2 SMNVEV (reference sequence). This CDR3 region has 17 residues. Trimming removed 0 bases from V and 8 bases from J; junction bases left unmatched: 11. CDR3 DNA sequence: TGTGCCAGCAGTTTATCCTCACTAAGCGGGAGTTTAGGGGAGCTGTTTTTT. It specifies CASSLSSLSGSLGELFF.

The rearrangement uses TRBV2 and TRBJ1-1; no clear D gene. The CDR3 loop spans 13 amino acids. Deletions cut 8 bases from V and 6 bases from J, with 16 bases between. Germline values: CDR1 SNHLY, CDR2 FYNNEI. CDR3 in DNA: TGTGCCAGCTTCCTAGGAGCGGTCGCTGAAGCTTTCTTT. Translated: CASFLGAVAEAFF.

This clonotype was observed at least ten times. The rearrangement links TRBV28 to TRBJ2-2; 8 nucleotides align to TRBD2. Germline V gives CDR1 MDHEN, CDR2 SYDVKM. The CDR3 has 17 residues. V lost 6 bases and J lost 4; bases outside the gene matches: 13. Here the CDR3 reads CASSLGASGQFTGELFF. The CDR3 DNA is TGTGCCAGCAGCCTGGGGGCTAGCGGGCAATTCACCGGGGAGCTGTTTTTT. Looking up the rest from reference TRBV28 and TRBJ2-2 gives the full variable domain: DVKVTQSSRYLVKRTGEKVFLECVQDMDHENMFWYRQDPGLGLRLIYFSYDVKMKEKGDIPEGYSVSREKKERFSLILESASTNQTSMYLCASSLGASGQFTGELFFGEGSRLTVL.

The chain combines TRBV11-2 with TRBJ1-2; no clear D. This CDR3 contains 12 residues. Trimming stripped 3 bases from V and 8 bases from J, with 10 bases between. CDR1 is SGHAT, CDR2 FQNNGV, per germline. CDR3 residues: CASSLAGRGYTF. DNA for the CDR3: TGTGCCAGCAGCTTGGCGGGAAGAGGCTACACCTTC.

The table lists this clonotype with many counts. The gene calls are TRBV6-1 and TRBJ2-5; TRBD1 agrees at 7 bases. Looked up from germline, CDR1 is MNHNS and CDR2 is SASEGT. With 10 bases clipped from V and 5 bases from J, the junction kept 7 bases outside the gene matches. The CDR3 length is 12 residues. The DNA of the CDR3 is TGTGCCACTCAAAGGGGGCTGGAGACCCAGTACTTC. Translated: CATQRGLETQYF.

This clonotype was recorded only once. The CDR3 is CASRRTGGGNTIYF. The CDR3 nucleotides read TGTGCCAGCAGGAGGACAGGGGGTGGAAACACCATATATTTT. The genes are TRBV7-2 and TRBJ1-3, with TRBD1 matching 10 bases. Germline-derived CDR1 and CDR2 are SGHTA and FQGNSA. Trimming removed 6 bases from V and 3 bases from J; junction bases left unmatched: 2. The CDR3 sequence is 14 residues long.

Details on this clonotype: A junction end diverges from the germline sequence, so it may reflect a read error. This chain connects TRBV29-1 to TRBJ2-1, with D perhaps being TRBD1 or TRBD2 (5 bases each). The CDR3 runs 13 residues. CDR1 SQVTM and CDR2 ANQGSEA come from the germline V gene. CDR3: CSAGWGSYNGQFF. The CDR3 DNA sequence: TGCAGCGCGGGATGGGGCTCCTACAATGGGCAGTTCTTC.

For the CDR3, the DNA is TGTGCCAGCAGTTCGACGGCTGCGGGAGGCTACACCTTC. Protein product: CASSSTAAGGYTF. The chain recombines TRBV6-5 with TRBJ1-2; D is ambiguous. V was clipped by 4 bases and J by 8 bases, with 14 bases between them. Germline V lookup: CDR1 MNHEY, CDR2 SVGAGI. CDR3 length equals 13 residues.

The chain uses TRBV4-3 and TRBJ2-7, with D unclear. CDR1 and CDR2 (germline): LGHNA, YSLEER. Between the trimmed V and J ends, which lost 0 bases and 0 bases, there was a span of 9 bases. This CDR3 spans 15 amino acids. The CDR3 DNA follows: TGCGCCAGCAGCCAAGATAGGACGGGCTCCTACGAGCAGTACTTC. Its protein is CASSQDRTGSYEQYF.

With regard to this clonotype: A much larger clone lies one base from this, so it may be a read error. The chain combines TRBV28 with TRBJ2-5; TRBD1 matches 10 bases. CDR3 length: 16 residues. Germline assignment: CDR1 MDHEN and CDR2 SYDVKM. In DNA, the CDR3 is TGTGCCAGCAGTACCGGACAGGGGGTGCGACAAGAGACCCAGTGCTTC. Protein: CASSTGQGVRQETQCF.

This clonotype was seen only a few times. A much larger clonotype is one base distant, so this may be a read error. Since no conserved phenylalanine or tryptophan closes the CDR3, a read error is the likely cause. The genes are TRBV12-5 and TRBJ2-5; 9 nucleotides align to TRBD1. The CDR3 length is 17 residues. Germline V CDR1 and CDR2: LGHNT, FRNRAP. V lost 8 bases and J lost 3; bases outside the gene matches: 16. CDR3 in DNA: TGTGCTAGTAGCCCCCCCGCCGGGACAGGGCTGGAAGAGACCCAGTACCTC. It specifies CASSPPAGTGLEETQYL.

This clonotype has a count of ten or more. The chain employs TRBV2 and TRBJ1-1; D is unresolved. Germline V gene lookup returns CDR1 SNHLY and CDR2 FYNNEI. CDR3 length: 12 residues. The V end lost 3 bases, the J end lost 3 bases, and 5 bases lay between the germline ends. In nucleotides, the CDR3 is TGTGCCAGCAGTGATATGGACACTGAAGCTTTCTTT. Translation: CASSDMDTEAFF.

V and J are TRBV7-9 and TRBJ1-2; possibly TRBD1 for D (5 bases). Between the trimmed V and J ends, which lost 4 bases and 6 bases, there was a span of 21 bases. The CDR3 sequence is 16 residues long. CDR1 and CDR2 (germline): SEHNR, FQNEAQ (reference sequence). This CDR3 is CASSSHEGVGVDGYTF. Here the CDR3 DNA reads TGTGCCAGCAGCTCCCATGAGGGTGTAGGGGTAGATGGCTACACCTTC.

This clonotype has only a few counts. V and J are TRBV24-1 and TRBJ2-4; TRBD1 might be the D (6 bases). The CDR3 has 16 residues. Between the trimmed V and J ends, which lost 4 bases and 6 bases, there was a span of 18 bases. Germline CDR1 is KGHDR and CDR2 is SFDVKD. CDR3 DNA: TGTGCCACCAGTGACCCGTCAGGGGTTGGTGGAAACATTCAGTACTTC. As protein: CATSDPSGVGGNIQYF.

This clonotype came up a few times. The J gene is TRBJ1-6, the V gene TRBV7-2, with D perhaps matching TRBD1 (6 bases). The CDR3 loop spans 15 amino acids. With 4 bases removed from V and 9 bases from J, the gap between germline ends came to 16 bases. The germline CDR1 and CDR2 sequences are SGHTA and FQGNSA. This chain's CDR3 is CASSSRGGFGSPLHF. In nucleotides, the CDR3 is TGTGCCAGCAGCTCCCGAGGGGGGTTTGGTTCACCCCTCCACTTT.

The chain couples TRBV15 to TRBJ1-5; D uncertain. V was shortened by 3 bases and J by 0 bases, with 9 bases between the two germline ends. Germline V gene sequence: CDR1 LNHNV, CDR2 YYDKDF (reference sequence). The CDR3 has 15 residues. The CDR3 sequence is CATSRSVSSNQPQHF. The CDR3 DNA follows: TGTGCCACCAGCAGGTCTGTGAGTAGCAATCAGCCCCAGCATTTT. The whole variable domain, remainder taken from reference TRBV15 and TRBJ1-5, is DAMVIQNPRYQVTQFGKPVTLSCSQTLNHNVMYWYQQKSSQAPKLLFHYYDKDFNNEADTPDNFQSRRPNTSFCFLDIRSPGLGDTAMYLCATSRSVSSNQPQHFGDGTRLSIL.

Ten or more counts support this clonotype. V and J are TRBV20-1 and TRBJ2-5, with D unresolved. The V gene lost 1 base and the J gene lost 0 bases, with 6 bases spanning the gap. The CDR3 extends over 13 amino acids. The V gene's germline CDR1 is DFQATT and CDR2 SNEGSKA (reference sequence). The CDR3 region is CSARVVHQETQYF. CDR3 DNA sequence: TGCAGTGCTAGAGTAGTCCACCAAGAGACCCAGTACTTC.

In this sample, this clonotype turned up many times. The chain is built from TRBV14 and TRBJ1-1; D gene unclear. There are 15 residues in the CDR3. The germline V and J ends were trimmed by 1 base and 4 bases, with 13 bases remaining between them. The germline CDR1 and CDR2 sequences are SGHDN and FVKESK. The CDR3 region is CASSQVTGWGTEAFF. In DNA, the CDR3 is TGTGCCAGCAGCCAAGTAACCGGCTGGGGCACTGAAGCTTTCTTT. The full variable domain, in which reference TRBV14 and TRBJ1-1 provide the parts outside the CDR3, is EAGVTQFPSHSVIEKGQTVTLRCDPISGHDNLYWYRRVMGKEIKFLLHFVKESKQDESGMPNNRFLAERTGGTYSTLKVQPAELEDSGVYFCASSQVTGWGTEAFFGQGTRLTVV.

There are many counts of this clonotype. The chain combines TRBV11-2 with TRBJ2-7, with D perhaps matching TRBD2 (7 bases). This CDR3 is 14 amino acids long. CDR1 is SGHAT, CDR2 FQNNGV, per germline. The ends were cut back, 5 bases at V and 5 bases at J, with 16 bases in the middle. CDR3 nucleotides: TGTGCCAGCAGCCCCGAGGGAGGGGGAGACGAGCAGTACTTC. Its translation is CASSPEGGGDEQYF.

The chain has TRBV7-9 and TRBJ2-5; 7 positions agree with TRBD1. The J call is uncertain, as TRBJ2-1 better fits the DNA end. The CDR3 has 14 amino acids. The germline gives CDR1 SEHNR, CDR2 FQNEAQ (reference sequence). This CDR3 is CASSPEGQINEQFF. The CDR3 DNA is TGTGCCAGCAGCCCTGAGGGACAGATCAATGAGCAGTTCTTC.

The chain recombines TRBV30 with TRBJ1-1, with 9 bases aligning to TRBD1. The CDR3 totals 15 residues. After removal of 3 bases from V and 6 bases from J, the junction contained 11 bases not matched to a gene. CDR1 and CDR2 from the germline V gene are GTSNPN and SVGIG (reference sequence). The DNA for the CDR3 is TGTGCCTGGAGCTCTCCGGGACAGGGAATCCCTGAAGCTTTCTTT. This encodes CAWSSPGQGIPEAFF.

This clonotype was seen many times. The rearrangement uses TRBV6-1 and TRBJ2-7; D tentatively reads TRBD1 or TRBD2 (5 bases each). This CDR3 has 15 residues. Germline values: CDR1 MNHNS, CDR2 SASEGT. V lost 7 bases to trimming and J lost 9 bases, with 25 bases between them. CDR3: CASKRGRTGVFWQYF. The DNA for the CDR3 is TGTGCCAGCAAAAGGGGAAGGACCGGGGTCTTCTGGCAGTACTTC.

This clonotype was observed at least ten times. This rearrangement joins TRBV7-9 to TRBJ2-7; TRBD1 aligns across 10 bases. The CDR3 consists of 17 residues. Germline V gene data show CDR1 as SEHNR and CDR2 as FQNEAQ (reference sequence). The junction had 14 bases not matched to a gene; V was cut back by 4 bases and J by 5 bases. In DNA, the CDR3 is TGTGCCAGCAGCTCCCGGGACAGGGGTAAGGGTGTAGACGAGCAGTACTTC. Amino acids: CASSSRDRGKGVDEQYF.

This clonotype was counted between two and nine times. Here the CDR3 reads CASTTSGGDGYTF. The CDR3 coding sequence is TGTGCCAGCACCACGTCGGGGGGAGATGGCTACACCTTC. The V call is TRBV16, the J call TRBJ1-2; D perhaps matches TRBD1 (5 bases). CDR3 size: 13 residues. Germline loops: CDR1 KGHSY, CDR2 FQNENV. Trimming left V 7 bases short and J 6 bases short, with 15 bases between.

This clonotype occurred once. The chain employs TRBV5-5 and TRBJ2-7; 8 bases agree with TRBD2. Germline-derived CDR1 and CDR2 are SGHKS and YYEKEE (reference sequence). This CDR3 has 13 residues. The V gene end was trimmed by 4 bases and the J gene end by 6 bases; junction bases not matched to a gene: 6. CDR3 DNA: TGTGCCAGCAGCAGGACTAGCCCAAGCGAGCAGTACTTC. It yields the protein CASSRTSPSEQYF.